The rows below give T cell receptor beta chains drawn from one sample of a study of Ad26.COV2.S vaccination and SARS-CoV-2 variants. Measured with immunoSEQ multiplex PCR; TCRdb has only the in-frame clones, and not every one. The table has about 350,000 clones, about 85% seen once. The sample here was peripheral blood, taken in a trial of Ad26.COV2.S vaccine versus placebo. The receptors derive from a person between 18 and 60 years old who received the Ad26.COV2.S COVID-19 vaccine or a placebo. CDR3s include the opening cysteine and the closing phenylalanine or tryptophan. D genes are given only for firm matches. Clone size, where shown, is once, few, many, or a class for clones that have expanded.

TRBV20-1	TRBJ2-1	NA	NA	TGCAGTGCTAGTGTTCTGAGTAGTTGGAATGAGCAGTTCTTC	CSASVLSSWNEQFF
TRBV6-9	TRBJ1-2	few	NA	TGTGCCAGCAGTCAGGGGAGGAACTATGGCTACACCTTC	CASSQGRNYGYTF
TRBV18	TRBJ2-1	NA	NA	TGTGCCAGCTCACCAAGGGGTGAGCAGTTCTTC	CASSPRGEQFF
TRBV4-3	TRBJ2-7	NA	NA	TGCGCCAGCAGCCAAGAGTTTTCAGGGGCCTACGAGCAGTACTTC	CASSQEFSGAYEQYF
TRBV28	TRBJ2-7	few	NA	TGTGCCAGCAGTTCACTCCGGGAGCTAGAGGCCTACGAGCAGTACTTC	CASSSLRELEAYEQYF
TRBV14	TRBJ1-6	NA	TRBD1	TGTGCCAGCAGCCGTCGGGACAGGGTTTATAATTCACCCCTCCACTTT	CASSRRDRVYNSPLHF
TRBV7-2	TRBJ2-5	NA	NA	TGTGCCAGCAGCCCCCCAGCGGGACAACAAGAGACCCAGTACTTC	CASSPPAGQQETQYF
TRBV6-6	TRBJ1-2	NA	TRBD1	TGTGCCAGCAGGCGGACAGGGGAAAGTGGCTACACCTTC	CASRRTGESGYTF
TRBV18	TRBJ2-1	NA	NA	TGTGCCAGCTCACCCCAGGTCGTGGATGAGCAGTTCTTC	CASSPQVVDEQFF
TRBV4-1	TRBJ1-3	NA	NA	TGCGCCAGCAGCCAAGATTGGAAGGGAACCTCTGGAAACACCATATATTTT	CASSQDWKGTSGNTIYF
TRBV11-2	TRBJ1-5	NA	NA	TGTGCCAGCAGCCCCCGGAGGGATCAGCCCCAGCATTTT	CASSPRRDQPQHF
TRBV9	TRBJ2-5	NA	NA	TGTGCCAGCAGCGTAGCCGGCAGGGAAGGGGAGACCCAGTACTTC	CASSVAGREGETQYF
TRBV7-9	TRBJ2-1	NA	TRBD1	TGTGCCAGCAGCTTAGAGACAGGGGATTTCTATGAGCAGTTCTTC	CASSLETGDFYEQFF
TRBV11-2	TRBJ2-1	NA	NA	TGTGCCAGCAGCTTAGATTCTGACTGGAGCTCCTACAATGAGCAGTTCTTC	CASSLDSDWSSYNEQFF
TRBV6-2/TRBV6-3	TRBJ2-7	NA	NA	TGTGCCAGCAGTTACTCGGGGGAAGAAAGGGGCGAGCAGTACTTC	CASSYSGEERGEQYF
TRBV5-1	TRBJ2-5	few	NA	TGCGCCAGCAGCTTGACCCAAGAGACCCAGTACTTC	CASSLTQETQYF
TRBV7-2	TRBJ2-7	NA	NA	TGTGCCAGCAGCTTGCCCGGGCTCTACAGGGACGAGCAGTACTTC	CASSLPGLYRDEQYF
TRBV5-1	TRBJ2-1	NA	NA	TGCGCCAGCAGCTCTTCCGGGACGGAATACCATGAGCAGTTCTTC	CASSSSGTEYHEQFF
TRBV6-5	TRBJ2-2	NA	TRBD2	TGTGCCAGCAGTAGAGGGACTAGCGGTTCAGGGGAGCTGTTTTTT	CASSRGTSGSGELFF
TRBV7-2	TRBJ1-1	NA	NA	TGTGCCAGCAGCGTCACCGGGACACAGAACACTGAAGCTTTCTTT	CASSVTGTQNTEAFF
TRBV24-1	TRBJ1-4	NA	NA	TGTGCCACCAGTGATTTGACTCGGGGGGGGAAACTGTTTTTT	CATSDLTRGGKLFF
TRBV19	TRBJ1-1	once	NA	TGTGCCAGTAGTATAGGCGGGGGACCGAACACTGAAGCTTTCTTT	CASSIGGGPNTEAFF
TRBV15	TRBJ2-1	NA	TRBD2	TGTGCCACCAGCAGACCCGGACTAGCCTACAATGAGCAGTTCTTC	CATSRPGLAYNEQFF
TRBV16	TRBJ2-7	few	NA	TGTGCCAGCAGCCAATCCGGGGAACGCGAGCAGTACTTC	CASSQSGEREQYF
TRBV18	TRBJ1-2	NA	NA	TGTGCCAGCTCACCACCGGGGCAGCTAGCTAACTATGGCTACACCTTC	CASSPPGQLANYGYTF
TRBV11-2	TRBJ2-7	NA	NA	TGTGCCAGCAGCTTAGGATTTAACAGGGCTGGCGAGCAGTACTTC	CASSLGFNRAGEQYF
TRBV4-3	TRBJ2-7	NA	TRBD2	TGCGCCAGCAGCCAAGCTCTTAGGGCTAGCGGAGACTACGAGCAGTACTTC	CASSQALRASGDYEQYF
TRBV11-1	TRBJ1-4	NA	TRBD1	TGTGCCAGCAGCCTCAGGGACAGGACAAATGAAAAACTGTTTTTT	CASSLRDRTNEKLFF
TRBV11-2	TRBJ2-7	NA	TRBD1	TGTGCCAGCAGCCAAGGGACAGGGGGCTGGTACGAGCAGTACTTC	CASSQGTGGWYEQYF
TRBV5-4	TRBJ1-5	NA	TRBD1	TGTGCCAGCAGCCGACAGGGTCGAAGTCAGCCCCAGCATTTT	CASSRQGRSQPQHF
TRBV5-4	TRBJ2-7	NA	NA	TGTGCCAGCGCCCGGGACACTACCTACGAGCAGTACTTC	CASARDTTYEQYF
TRBV18	TRBJ2-7	NA	TRBD1	TGTGCCAGCTCACTCTCCCCGACTGGGACAGGGATGACCGAGCAGTACTTC	CASSLSPTGTGMTEQYF
TRBV2	TRBJ2-3	NA	TRBD1	TGTGCCAGCAGTCAACAGGGGTCATTTGCCACAGATACGCAGTATTTT	CASSQQGSFATDTQYF
TRBV27	TRBJ2-5	NA	NA	TGTGCCAGCAGTTTACTTTCGGCTCGGGAGACCCAGTACTTC	CASSLLSARETQYF
TRBV10-1	TRBJ2-1	NA	TRBD2	TGCGCCAGCAGTCCCGGGACTAGCGGACGGAATGAGCAGTTCTTC	CASSPGTSGRNEQFF
TRBV4-1	TRBJ2-2	NA	NA	TGCGCCAGCAGCCAAGTGTTGGCGTCTGGGGAGCTGTTTTTT	CASSQVLASGELFF
TRBV19	TRBJ2-2	NA	NA	TGTGCCAGTAGTCCGCTGTGGGGGTGGGAATATAGCGGCGGGGAGCTGTTTTTT	CASSPLWGWEYSGGELFF
TRBV12-5	TRBJ1-2	NA	NA	TGTGCTAGTGGTTTGTGGGGCCATGGGGGCTACACCTTC	CASGLWGHGGYTF
TRBV3-1/TRBV3-2	TRBJ2-7	NA	NA	TGTGCCAGCAGCCAAGGGGGCGAGCAGTACTTC	CASSQGGEQYF
TRBV7-9	TRBJ2-2	few	NA	TGTGCCAGCAGCTTCGTCGCCGGGAGGGGGCCCCTGACCGGGGAGCTGTTTTTT	CASSFVAGRGPLTGELFF
TRBV4-3	TRBJ1-2	NA	NA	TGCGCCAGCAGCCAAGAGCGGGAAGGTTTCTATGGCTACACCTTC	CASSQEREGFYGYTF
TRBV7-6	TRBJ2-2	NA	NA	TGTGCCAGCAGCTTAAGAACGGGGACCGGGGAGCTGTTTTTT	CASSLRTGTGELFF
TRBV5-1	TRBJ1-4	NA	NA	TGCGCCAGCAGCAAATGGACAGCGGACTATGATGAAAAACTGTTTTTT	CASSKWTADYDEKLFF
TRBV24-1	TRBJ2-7	NA	TRBD1	TGTGCCACCACCGGACAGGGGTTTGGCTACGAGCAGTACTTC	CATTGQGFGYEQYF
TRBV13	TRBJ1-5	NA	NA	TGTGCCAGCAGCAAAGCAGGGCCAGGGGTGACTCAGCCCCAGCATTTT	CASSKAGPGVTQPQHF
TRBV5-1	TRBJ1-2	NA	TRBD1	TGCGCCAGCAGCTTGAGACAGGGGGACCCTTATGGCTACACCTTC	CASSLRQGDPYGYTF
TRBV19	TRBJ1-6	once	NA	TGTGCCAGTAGTATAGCTTATGGCCAGATCCCCAGCGATTCACCCCTCCACTTT	CASSIAYGQIPSDSPLHF
TRBV6-5	TRBJ2-3	NA	TRBD2	TGTGCCAGCACCTCAGCGGGAGGGCCCCCAGATACGCAGTATTTT	CASTSAGGPPDTQYF
TRBV5-1	TRBJ2-7	NA	TRBD1	TGCGCCAGCAGCCCGGGACAGGGGGGCCGGTACGAGCAGTACTTC	CASSPGQGGRYEQYF
TRBV15	TRBJ2-2	once	NA	TGTGCCACCGGGGGGCCGGACACTGGGGAGCTGTTTTTT	CATGGPDTGELFF
TRBV6-5	TRBJ1-6	NA	NA	TGTGCCAGCAGTCGCGATTTCGAGAACCCTGGCACCCTCCACTTT	CASSRDFENPGTLHF
TRBV10-3	TRBJ2-3	few	TRBD2	TGTGCCATCAGTGAGTCCCGGACTAGTCAGGATACGCAGTATTTT	CAISESRTSQDTQYF
TRBV5-5	TRBJ1-6	NA	TRBD1	TGTGCCAGCAGCGTACGGACAGGTATCAGTTCACCCCTCCACTTT	CASSVRTGISSPLHF
TRBV7-2	TRBJ2-7	NA	TRBD2	TGTGCCAGCAGCCTCCTTCGCGACGGGAGGGTGGGAGAGCAGTACTTC	CASSLLRDGRVGEQYF
TRBV7-2	TRBJ2-7	NA	NA	TGTGCCAGCAGCTTAGAGAGGTGGGACGAGCAGTACTTC	CASSLERWDEQYF